A selection of T cell receptor beta chains follows, all from one sample in a study of cytomegalovirus exposure and HLA in healthy donors. This table comes from immunoSEQ multiplex PCR, and its TCRdb copy is limited to in-frame clones, with some not included. The sample includes about 130,000 clones, about 88% of them seen just once. Specimen: PBMCs. The receptors derive from a woman aged 18-35 years in good health and CMV-seronegative. Each CDR3 is given with its conserved first and last residue. The order of the fields is CDR3 protein, CDR3 DNA, clone size, D gene, V gene, J gene. A D gene is named only where the DNA matches it firmly. Some rows mark clone size as missing; the rest say once, few, many or name a class of expanded clone.

CDR3: CASSPYQGETQYF
DNA: TGTGCCAGCAGTCCCTACCAGGGGGAGACCCAGTACTTC
size: .
D: .
V: TRBV27
J: TRBJ2-5

CDR3: CASSVGLAGGPGQETQYF
DNA: TGTGCCAGCAGCGTAGGGCTAGCGGGGGGGCCTGGGCAAGAGACCCAGTACTTC
size: .
D: TRBD2
V: TRBV9
J: TRBJ2-5

CDR3: CAWSAGGGRDLF
DNA: TGTGCCTGGAGCGCAGGCGGGGGCCGGGATCTCTTC
size: .
D: .
V: TRBV30
J: TRBJ2-1

CDR3: CSVDRRGRSEQFF
DNA: TGCAGCGTTGATAGGCGCGGGAGGTCTGAGCAGTTCTTC
size: .
D: TRBD2
V: TRBV29-1
J: TRBJ2-1

CDR3: CASSLYASGGGSTDTQYF
DNA: TGTGCCAGCAGCTTATACGCTAGCGGGGGAGGTAGCACAGATACGCAGTATTTT
size: .
D: TRBD2
V: TRBV7-7
J: TRBJ2-3

CDR3: CASSLQTGEEGYTF
DNA: TGTGCCAGCTCACTTCAGACAGGGGAGGAAGGCTACACCTTC
size: .
D: TRBD1
V: TRBV18
J: TRBJ1-2

CDR3: CASSLAVAGGMYEQFF
DNA: TGCGCCAGCAGCTTGGCGGTAGCGGGAGGCATGTATGAGCAGTTCTTC
size: .
D: TRBD2
V: TRBV5-1
J: TRBJ2-1

CDR3: CASTRQTQETQYF
DNA: TGCGCCAGCACCAGACAGACCCAAGAGACCCAGTACTTC
size: .
D: .
V: TRBV5-1
J: TRBJ2-5

CDR3: CATKGVSATDTQYF
DNA: TGTGCCACTAAGGGAGTTTCTGCCACAGATACGCAGTATTTT
size: .
D: .
V: TRBV19
J: TRBJ2-3

CDR3: CASSLDRGGPYNEQFF
DNA: TGTGCCAGCAGCTTGGATCGGGGAGGACCCTACAATGAGCAGTTCTTC
size: .
D: .
V: TRBV5-4
J: TRBJ2-1

CDR3: CASSDRTGFSYEQYF
DNA: TGTGCCAGCAGCGATAGGACTGGGTTCTCCTACGAGCAGTACTTC
size: once
D: .
V: TRBV5-6
J: TRBJ2-7

CDR3: CASSLSSRGGINQPQHF
DNA: TGTGCCAGCAGTTTATCGTCCCGGGGAGGGATCAATCAGCCCCAGCATTTT
size: .
D: .
V: TRBV27
J: TRBJ1-5

CDR3: CASSRTGTYEQYF
DNA: TGTGCCAGTAGTCGGACAGGGACCTACGAGCAGTACTTC
size: .
D: TRBD1
V: TRBV19
J: TRBJ2-7

CDR3: CASSLARDKWYTF
DNA: TGTGCCAGCAGTTTAGCCAGGGATAAGTGGTACACCTTC
size: .
D: .
V: TRBV28
J: TRBJ1-2

CDR3: CASSPAGGDTGELFF
DNA: TGTGCCAGCTCACCGGCGGGGGGCGACACCGGGGAGCTGTTTTTT
size: .
D: TRBD2
V: TRBV18
J: TRBJ2-2

CDR3: CASSLSDRGLNIQYF
DNA: TGTGCCAGCAGTTTGTCGGACAGGGGGTTAAACATTCAGTACTTC
size: .
D: TRBD1
V: TRBV28
J: TRBJ2-4

CDR3: CASSQDQGFNTEAFF
DNA: TGCGCCAGCAGCCAAGATCAGGGGTTTAACACTGAAGCTTTCTTT
size: once
D: .
V: TRBV4-3
J: TRBJ1-1

CDR3: CASSPGQGGYQPQHF
DNA: TGTGCCAGCAGTCCGGGACAGGGAGGATATCAGCCCCAGCATTTT
size: .
D: TRBD1
V: TRBV27
J: TRBJ1-5

CDR3: CSVDRRAEANYGYTF
DNA: TGCAGCGTTGATCGTCGAGCAGAGGCCAACTATGGCTACACCTTC
size: .
D: .
V: TRBV29-1
J: TRBJ1-2

CDR3: CASSQAHSAGEQYF
DNA: TGTGCCAGCAGCCAAGCGCACAGCGCGGGGGAGCAGTACTTC
size: .
D: .
V: TRBV4-2
J: TRBJ2-7

CDR3: CASSQTWFQVLLAFF
DNA: TGTGCCAGCAGCCAAACCTGGTTCCAGGTACTTTTGGCTTTCTTT
size: few
D: .
V: TRBV14
J: TRBJ1-1

CDR3: CAWTGNQETQYF
DNA: TGTGCCTGGACAGGTAACCAAGAGACCCAGTACTTC
size: .
D: .
V: TRBV30
J: TRBJ2-5

CDR3: CASSSVRGEETQYF
DNA: TGTGCCAGCAGCTCCGTTCGAGGTGAAGAGACCCAGTACTTC
size: .
D: .
V: TRBV11-3
J: TRBJ2-5

CDR3: CASSPATGMVGNTIYF
DNA: TGTGCCAGCAGCCCCGCTACAGGGATGGTGGGAAACACCATATATTTT
size: .
D: .
V: TRBV2
J: TRBJ1-3

CDR3: CASSADRGPLTNEKLFF
DNA: TGTGCCAGCAGTGCAGACAGGGGGCCTCTAACTAATGAAAAACTGTTTTTT
size: .
D: TRBD1
V: TRBV2
J: TRBJ1-4

CDR3: CASSAGLAGGPDTQYF
DNA: TGTGCCAGCAGTGCAGGACTAGCGGGAGGCCCAGATACGCAGTATTTT
size: .
D: TRBD2
V: TRBV28
J: TRBJ2-3

CDR3: CASSLGGDPSSGANVLTF
DNA: TGTGCCAGCAGCCTGGGCGGGGACCCCAGCTCTGGGGCCAACGTCCTGACTTTC
size: once
D: .
V: TRBV9
J: TRBJ2-6

CDR3: CASSSGLAGGLYNEQFF
DNA: TGTGCCAGCAGTTCCGGCCTAGCGGGAGGGCTATACAATGAGCAGTTCTTC
size: .
D: TRBD2
V: TRBV28
J: TRBJ2-1

CDR3: CASSTGQGIEVLGYGYTF
DNA: TGTGCCAGTAGTACCGGACAGGGCATAGAAGTTTTGGGCTATGGCTACACCTTC
size: .
D: TRBD1
V: TRBV19
J: TRBJ1-2

CDR3: CASSPGLIDREQAFF
DNA: TGTGCCAGTAGTCCGGGATTAATCGACAGGGAACAAGCTTTCTTT
size: .
D: TRBD1
V: TRBV19
J: TRBJ1-1

CDR3: CAIKGGQENTEAFF
DNA: TGTGCCATCAAGGGGGGACAGGAGAACACTGAAGCTTTCTTT
size: .
D: TRBD1
V: TRBV10-3
J: TRBJ1-1

CDR3: CASSSPPGQGRDEAFF
DNA: TGTGCCAGCAGTTCCCCGCCGGGACAGGGGCGGGATGAAGCTTTCTTT
size: few
D: TRBD1
V: TRBV6-5
J: TRBJ1-1

CDR3: CASSFSQRGGNEQFF
DNA: TGTGCCAGCAGTTTCTCCCAGCGGGGGGGAAATGAGCAGTTCTTC
size: .
D: TRBD2
V: TRBV27
J: TRBJ2-1

CDR3: CASSPRGLHTYGYTF
DNA: TGTGCCAGCAGCCCCAGGGGCCTCCATACTTATGGCTACACCTTC
size: .
D: .
V: TRBV9
J: TRBJ1-2

CDR3: CASSPPTQETQYF
DNA: TGTGCCAGCTCACCTCCTACCCAAGAGACCCAGTACTTC
size: .
D: .
V: TRBV18
J: TRBJ2-5

CDR3: CASRSEYGYTF
DNA: TGTGCCAGCAGGAGTGAATATGGCTACACCTTC
size: .
D: .
V: TRBV28
J: TRBJ1-2

CDR3: CASSPPGSAETQYF
DNA: TGTGCCAGTAGTCCCCCAGGTTCGGCGGAGACCCAGTACTTC
size: .
D: .
V: TRBV19
J: TRBJ2-5

CDR3: CASSPGTRGNEQFF
DNA: TGTGCCAGCAGCCCCGGGACTAGGGGCAATGAGCAGTTCTTC
size: .
D: TRBD2
V: TRBV7-9
J: TRBJ2-1

CDR3: CASSELWPGQGVNEQFF
DNA: TGTGCCAGCAGTGAGCTCTGGCCGGGACAGGGGGTCAATGAGCAGTTCTTC
size: .
D: TRBD1
V: TRBV2
J: TRBJ2-1

CDR3: CASRETGQDHFGYTF
DNA: TGTGCCAGCAGGGAAACGGGACAGGACCACTTTGGCTACACCTTC
size: .
D: TRBD1
V: TRBV6-1
J: TRBJ1-2

CDR3: CASSDPGQGSYNEQFF
DNA: TGTGCCAGCAGTGACCCGGGACAGGGCTCCTACAATGAGCAGTTCTTC
size: once
D: TRBD1
V: TRBV6-1
J: TRBJ2-1

CDR3: CASSSFSGGITDTQYF
DNA: TGCGCCAGCAGCTCGTTCAGCGGGGGTATCACAGATACGCAGTATTTT
size: .
D: TRBD2
V: TRBV5-1
J: TRBJ2-3

CDR3: CASRRTGGIGQPQHF
DNA: TGTGCCAGTCGTCGGACAGGGGGGATCGGTCAGCCCCAGCATTTT
size: few
D: TRBD1
V: TRBV19
J: TRBJ1-5

CDR3: CASTVIPGSRLSGNLFNQPQHF
DNA: TGTGCCAGCACCGTCATACCCGGGTCCCGATTATCCGGCAACCTCTTCAATCAGCCCCAGCATTTT
size: .
D: .
V: TRBV28
J: TRBJ1-5

CDR3: CASSKTGGFPYEQYF
DNA: TGTGCCAGCAGTAAGACGGGAGGTTTCCCCTACGAGCAGTACTTC
size: .
D: TRBD2
V: TRBV6-5
J: TRBJ2-7

CDR3: CASSFKNSRHQPQHF
DNA: TGTGCCAGCAGCTTCAAGAATTCGCGCCATCAGCCCCAGCATTTT
size: .
D: .
V: TRBV7-7
J: TRBJ1-5

CDR3: CASSSSTGWNTEAFF
DNA: TGTGCCAGCAGTTCATCGACAGGGTGGAACACTGAAGCTTTCTTT
size: .
D: TRBD1
V: TRBV27
J: TRBJ1-1

CDR3: CATGRGAQNYGYTF
DNA: TGTGCCACCGGACGGGGGGCACAGAACTATGGCTACACCTTC
size: .
D: .
V: TRBV10-3
J: TRBJ1-2

CDR3: CASSLLGRTALFF
DNA: TGTGCCAGCAGCTTATTAGGTCGGACAGCGCTCTTTTTT
size: .
D: .
V: TRBV11-1
J: TRBJ1-1

CDR3: CASNTASGSLYEQYF
DNA: TGTGCCAGCAACACAGCTAGCGGGAGTCTCTACGAGCAGTACTTC
size: .
D: TRBD2
V: TRBV28
J: TRBJ2-7

CDR3: CASSLVLGGSGGYTF
DNA: TGCGCCAGCAGCTTGGTCCTGGGGGGGTCAGGAGGCTACACCTTC
size: .
D: .
V: TRBV5-1
J: TRBJ1-2

CDR3: CASVPRSYNEQFF
DNA: TGTGCCAGCGTCCCTCGCTCCTACAATGAGCAGTTCTTC
size: .
D: .
V: TRBV28
J: TRBJ2-1

CDR3: CASSLSPAGGPTDTQYF
DNA: TGTGCCAGCAGTTTATCCCCAGCGGGGGGCCCCACAGATACGCAGTATTTT
size: .
D: TRBD2
V: TRBV28
J: TRBJ2-3